Sequencing of this T cell receptor (beta chain) was carried out in a study of blood T cell repertoires in COVID-19. Study-level information: The cDNA or gDNA used as material had been derived from T cells, B-cell-depleted T cells, or PBMCs.

The protocol was immunoSEQ multiplex PCR, while the TCRdb copy is restricted to in-frame clones and leaves out a portion. The data show about 100,000 clones, almost 90% seen once. The source of this sequence is a human donor in a cohort sampled during active COVID-19. What was sequenced was peripheral blood.

In DNA, the CDR3 is TGTGCCAGTAGCCGGCAGGTTAACGAAAAACTGTTTTTT. Translation: CASSRQVNEKLFF. This chain uses TRBV19 with TRBJ1-4; D is ambiguous. Looked up from germline, CDR1 is LNHDA and CDR2 is SQIVND (reference sequence). V gave up 6 bases and J gave up 8 bases, with 13 bases separating them. The CDR3 totals 13 residues.